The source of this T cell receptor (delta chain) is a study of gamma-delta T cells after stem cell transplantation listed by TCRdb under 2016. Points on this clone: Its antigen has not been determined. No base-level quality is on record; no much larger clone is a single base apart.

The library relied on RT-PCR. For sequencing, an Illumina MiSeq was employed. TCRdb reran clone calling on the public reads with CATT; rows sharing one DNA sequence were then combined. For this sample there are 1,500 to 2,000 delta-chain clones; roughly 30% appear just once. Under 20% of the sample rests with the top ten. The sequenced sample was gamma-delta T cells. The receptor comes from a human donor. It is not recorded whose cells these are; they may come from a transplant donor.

The nucleotide sequence reads TGTGCCTGTTCCCCGTTGGGGGATTTTCCTTGGACCGATAAACTCATCTTT. This yields the protein CACSPLGDFPWTDKLIF. This chain joins TRDV2 to TRDJ1, with 8 central nucleotides matching TRDD3. For this chain, trimming is 6 bases at the V end and 2 bases at the J end, and the number of junction bases without a gene match is 16. The CDR3 has 17 amino acids, counting the end cysteine and phenylalanine. Only the CDR3 region is kept as DNA, spanning 51 bases read in frame from base 1. CDR1 and CDR2 are read off the germline V gene as GEAIGNYY and EKD.